This is a list of T cell receptor beta chains from one sample in a study of blood T cell repertoires in COVID-19. TCRdb's table, derived via immunoSEQ multiplex PCR, lists solely in-frame clones and lacks some. The top ten hold 4.5% to 7.5% of the sample, which has 150,000 to 200,000 clones, approximately 80% seen once. The sequencing sample was made of PBMCs or T cells enriched from blood (not recorded which). These receptors all come from a man aged 40-50 years who had recovered from COVID-19. The CDR3 runs from the conserved cysteine through the conserved F or W.

TRBV7-3	TRBJ2-5	CASSVREGETQYF
TRBV2	TRBJ1-2	CASSAGTGGVYGYTF
TRBV6-5	TRBJ2-3	CASSWSGAYTDTQYF
TRBV4-2	TRBJ2-1	CASSQETSGGYNEQFF
TRBV3-1/TRBV3-2	TRBJ2-2	CASSPGGAGELFF
TRBV5-6	TRBJ2-1	CASSLGLAGGRSYNEQFF
TRBV5-1	TRBJ2-3	CASSLVASGGTDTQYF
TRBV4-1	TRBJ1-1	CASSSQGEAFF
TRBV30	TRBJ1-5	CAWASGENQPQHF
TRBV3-1/TRBV3-2	TRBJ2-1	CASSASGGDNEQFF
TRBV12-5	TRBJ1-5	CASGRDTYQPQHF
TRBV11-3	TRBJ1-1	CASSRDSWNTEAFF
TRBV6-5	TRBJ2-3	CASTLTADTQYF
TRBV9	TRBJ1-4	CASSVEGAGEKLFF
TRBV5-1	TRBJ1-6	CASSPDARTVRSPLHF
TRBV29-1	TRBJ1-2	CSVVAPSYGYTF
TRBV4-1	TRBJ1-1	CASTTTGTPEAFF
TRBV7-9	TRBJ1-2	CASSLAGQGAYGYTF
TRBV30	TRBJ1-6	CAWSGEPGEERNSPLHF
TRBV19	TRBJ2-3	CASSIGTGGHGDTQYF
TRBV15	TRBJ2-5	CATSRDLGGPETQYF
TRBV11-2	TRBJ2-1	CASSLAGGSYNEQFF
TRBV6-5	TRBJ1-1	CASRTDRADTEAFF
TRBV6-5	TRBJ1-1	CASSYGGGTEAFF
TRBV10-2	TRBJ2-3	CASSEGGSTDTQYF
TRBV6-1	TRBJ2-5	CASSELGLALRETQYF
TRBV9	TRBJ2-1	CASSVGLAGGPGNEQFF
TRBV9	TRBJ2-3	CASSVDRGGSTDTQYF